This T cell receptor beta chain was recorded in a study of blood T cell repertoires in COVID-19. Germline-derived CDR1 and CDR2 are LNHDA and SQIVND (reference sequence). The V end was cut by 6 bases, the J end by 4 bases, with 15 bases between. CDR3 size: 14 residues. Libraries were prepared by immunoSEQ multiplex PCR; TCRdb keeps only in-frame clonotypes and omits some of them. The top ten hold 35% of the sample, which has 30,000 or so clones, under 85% seen once. The sequence was obtained from a man aged 80 or over with acute or convalescent COVID-19. The specimen was peripheral blood. The J gene is TRBJ1-2, the V gene TRBV19; possible D gene TRBD1, 6 bases. In nucleotides, the CDR3 is TGTGCCAGTAGGCTGGGGCAGGGGATCTATGGCTACACCTTC. This sequence encodes CASRLGQGIYGYTF.